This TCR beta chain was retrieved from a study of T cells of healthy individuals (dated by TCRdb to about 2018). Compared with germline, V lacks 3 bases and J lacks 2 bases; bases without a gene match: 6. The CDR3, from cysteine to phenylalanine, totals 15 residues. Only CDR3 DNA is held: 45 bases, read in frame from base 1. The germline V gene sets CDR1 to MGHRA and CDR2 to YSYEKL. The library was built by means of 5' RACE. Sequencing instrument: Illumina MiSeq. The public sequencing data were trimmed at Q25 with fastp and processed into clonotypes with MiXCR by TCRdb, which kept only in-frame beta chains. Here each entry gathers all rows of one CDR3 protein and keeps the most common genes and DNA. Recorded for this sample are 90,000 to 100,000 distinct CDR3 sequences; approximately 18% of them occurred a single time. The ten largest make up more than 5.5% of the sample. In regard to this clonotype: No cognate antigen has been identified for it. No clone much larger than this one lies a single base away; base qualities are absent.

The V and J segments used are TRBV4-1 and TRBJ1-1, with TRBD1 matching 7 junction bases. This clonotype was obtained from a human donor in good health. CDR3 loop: CASSHRTGVNTEAFF. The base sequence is TGCGCCAGCAGCCATCGTACAGGGGTAAACACTGAAGCTTTCTTT.